The next 22 T cell receptor beta chains were all read from a single sample in a study of identical twins. TCRdb re-derived calls from the 5' RACE reads in MiXCR, one entry per CDR3 protein. The repertoire holds more than 600,000 distinct CDR3 sequences, 18% seen once, with around 13% in the top ten. The same specimen was also included in a second study, on T cells expressing NK-cell markers.

The sample was PBMCs. All receptors come from a woman younger than 35 in good health.

With regard to this clonotype: A junction boundary mismatches the germline segment, possibly from a read error. The chain is built from TRBV6-1 and TRBJ2-7, with TRBD2 identical over 8 bases. Germline V gene data show CDR1 as MNHNS and CDR2 as SASEGT. The CDR3 contains 13 residues. For the CDR3, the DNA is TGTGCCAGCAGCGGAGGACTAGCCTACGAGCTGTACTTC. It codes for CASSGGLAYELYF.

The V call is TRBV27, the J call TRBJ1-2, with 10 bases matching TRBD1. The CDR3 totals 14 residues. The germline V gene has CDR1 MNHEY and CDR2 SMNVEV (reference sequence). J was trimmed by 8 bases and V by 4 bases; bases with no gene match: 7. The CDR3 here is CASSSRTGGSGYTF. Here the CDR3 DNA reads TGTGCCAGCAGTTCCCGGACAGGGGGAAGCGGCTACACCTTC.

Ten or more counts support this clonotype. This rearrangement joins TRBV5-1 to TRBJ2-3, with 7 bases that match TRBD2. The CDR3 covers 15 residues. Germline loops: CDR1 SGHRS, CDR2 YFSETQ. V was pared by 0 bases and J by 3 bases, with 4 bases of the junction left unmatched. For the CDR3, the DNA is TGCGCCAGCAGCTTGGGTGCGGGAGAAACAGATACGCAGTATTTT. Amino acids: CASSLGAGETDTQYF.

The sample holds a few counts of this clonotype. The chain employs TRBV4-3 and TRBJ2-3; 12 bases match TRBD1. V trimming: 1 base; J trimming: 4 bases; junction bases outside the gene matches: 3. Per the germline V gene, CDR1 is LGHNA and CDR2 is YSLEER. The CDR3 covers 16 residues. CDR3 DNA: TGCGCCAGCAGCCAAGCGGGACAGGGGGCGGCAGATACGCAGTATTTT. Protein: CASSQAGQGAADTQYF.

The genes are TRBV7-9 and TRBJ2-1; TRBD2 matches 8 bases. CDR3 length: 15 residues. The germline V gene encodes CDR1 SEHNR and CDR2 FQNEAQ (reference sequence). J was trimmed by 4 bases and V by 3 bases; bases with no gene match: 5. The CDR3 DNA follows: TGTGCCAGCAGCTTTCCGGGACTAGTATACAATGAGCAGTTCTTC. Translation gives CASSFPGLVYNEQFF. Combining the CDR3 with reference TRBV7-9 and TRBJ2-1 gives the whole variable domain DTGVSQNPRHKITKRGQNVTFRCDPISEHNRLYWYRQTLGQGPEFLTYFQNEAQLEKSRLLSDRFSAERPKGSFSTLEIQRTEQGDSAMYLCASSFPGLVYNEQFFGPGTRLTVL.

This clonotype has only a few counts. Here the CDR3 reads CASSMSSYEQYF. The CDR3 DNA reads as TGTGCCAGCAGCATGAGCTCCTACGAGCAGTACTTC. The rearrangement uses TRBV7-9 and TRBJ2-7; D call uncertain. Trimming cost V 5 bases and J 0 bases, with 5 bases left between them. Germline V gives CDR1 SEHNR, CDR2 FQNEAQ (reference sequence). CDR3 length: 12 amino acids.

As for this clonotype: One end of the junction varies from germline; a read error may be responsible. The J gene is TRBJ2-7, the V gene TRBV7-9, with TRBD1 matching 7 bases. The CDR3 covers 11 residues. Germline loops: CDR1 SEHNR, CDR2 FQNEAQ (reference sequence). CDR3 nucleotides: TGTGCCAGCAGCTTGGAGGACAGGCCACACTTC. Its protein is CASSLEDRPHF.

This clonotype was detected a few times. The rearrangement uses TRBV5-5 and TRBJ2-7; D unresolved. Germline V lookup: CDR1 SGHKS, CDR2 YYEKEE (reference sequence). V was clipped by 2 bases and J by 5 bases, with 14 bases between them. This CDR3 has 14 residues. CDR3 residues: CASSLSTFGNEQYF. The DNA for the CDR3 is TGTGCCAGCAGCTTATCGACCTTCGGCAACGAGCAGTACTTC.

The genes are TRBV20-1 and TRBJ2-3, with 7 bases fitting TRBD1. V dropped 6 bases and J dropped 6; count of bases not matched to a gene: 6. Per germline, CDR1 DFQATT and CDR2 SNEGSKA (reference sequence). This CDR3 has 12 amino acids. The DNA for the CDR3 is TGCAGTGCCGGGACAGTTGTGGATACGCAGTATTTT. Its protein product is CSAGTVVDTQYF.

The chain has TRBV28 and TRBJ2-4, with no clear D. V lost 2 bases and J lost 0, with 11 bases in between. Per germline, CDR1 MDHEN and CDR2 SYDVKM. The CDR3 sequence is 16 residues long. The CDR3 DNA reads as TGTGCCAGCAGTTTAAGTCAGCAACTAGCCAAAAACATTCAGTACTTC. Its translation: CASSLSQQLAKNIQYF.

This chain connects TRBV11-2 to TRBJ1-5; D unclear. With 4 bases removed from V and 9 bases from J, the gap between germline ends came to 19 bases. This CDR3 has 15 residues. Germline CDR1 and CDR2: SGHAT and FQNNGV. The CDR3 region is CASSSTPQLHAPQHF. The CDR3 DNA reads TGTGCCAGCAGCTCTACCCCTCAATTGCACGCGCCCCAGCATTTT.

This clonotype showed up many times. The V and J genes are TRBV20-1 and TRBJ2-1, with unresolved D. V was trimmed by 6 bases and J by 5 bases, leaving 20 bases between them. The CDR3 has 15 amino acids. Germline loops: CDR1 DFQATT, CDR2 SNEGSKA (reference sequence). The CDR3 bases are TGCAGTGCCCGGGCCCCTTCGCGGACCAACAATGAGCAGTTCTTC. This sequence encodes CSARAPSRTNNEQFF.

The chain joins TRBV7-6 to TRBJ2-3; maybe TRBD2 (5 bases). This CDR3 has 16 residues. Germline CDR1 and CDR2: SGHVS and FNYEAQ. Trimming took off 3 bases at V and 0 bases at J, with 13 bases between the two ends. CDR3 sequence: CASSFLLTGSTDTQYF. CDR3 DNA sequence: TGTGCCAGCAGCTTTCTCCTTACGGGAAGCACAGATACGCAGTATTTT.

DNA for the CDR3: TGTGCCATCAGTGCAGGGGAGCGTGGCGAGCAGTACTTC. Its translation is CAISAGERGEQYF. The chain recombines TRBV10-3 with TRBJ2-7; D is perhaps TRBD1 (6 bases). This CDR3 has 13 amino acids. Germline V CDR1 and CDR2: ENHRY, SYGVKD. With 4 bases removed from V and 6 bases from J, the gap between germline ends came to 13 bases.

The J gene is TRBJ2-7, the V gene TRBV6-2 or TRBV6-3, with TRBD1 as a possible D gene (6 bases). The V and J ends lost 8 bases and 9 bases respectively, with 14 bases between them. This CDR3 region has 11 residues. Germline V lookup: CDR1 MNHEY, CDR2 SVGEGT. DNA of the CDR3: TGTGCCAGCGGGGGCGCCGGGTCGCAGTACTTC. It codes for CASGGAGSQYF.

The rearrangement links TRBV18 to TRBJ2-1; D gene ambiguous. In germline, CDR1 is KGHSH, CDR2 LQKENI. V lost 6 bases and J 5 bases, leaving 14 bases between the germline ends. This CDR3 comprises 14 residues. DNA of the CDR3: TGTGCCAGCTCGTACGCGGATAGGGACAATGAGCAGTTCTTC. It translates to CASSYADRDNEQFF. The full variable domain, in which reference TRBV18 and TRBJ2-1 provide the parts outside the CDR3, is NAGVMQNPRHLVRRRGQEARLRCSPMKGHSHVYWYRQLPEEGLKFMVYLQKENIIDESGMPKERFSAEFPKEGPSILRIQQVVRGDSAAYFCASSYADRDNEQFFGPGTRLTVL.

A few counts support this clonotype. At one end, the junction sequence differs from germline, possibly due to a read error. The chain is built from TRBV20-1 and TRBJ2-1; possibly TRBD2 for D (6 bases). Per germline, CDR1 DFQATT and CDR2 SNEGSKA (reference sequence). This CDR3 region has 12 residues. CDR3: CSARKIVGDSAF. CDR3 coding DNA: TGCAGTGCTAGAAAAATCGTAGGGGACTCCGCCTTC.

This chain joins TRBV20-1 and TRBJ2-1; D possibly corresponds to TRBD2 (5 bases). Deletions cut 3 bases from V and 6 bases from J, with 9 bases between. The CDR3 spans 12 residues. Germline assignment: CDR1 DFQATT and CDR2 SNEGSKA (reference sequence). The CDR3 loop reads CSASSGINEQFF. CDR3 bases: TGCAGTGCTAGTTCGGGAATCAATGAGCAGTTCTTC.

This chain links TRBV9 with TRBJ2-7; the D is unclear. The V end lost 3 bases, the J end lost 4 bases, and 11 bases lay between the germline ends. Per the germline V gene, CDR1 is SGDLS and CDR2 is YYNGEE. CDR3 size: 13 residues. Here the CDR3 reads CASSGRASYEQYF. The CDR3 nucleotides are TGTGCCAGCAGCGGCCGGGCCTCATACGAGCAGTACTTC.

The chain employs TRBV12-3 or TRBV12-4 and TRBJ2-5, with 9 bases lining up with TRBD2. CDR3 length: 15 amino acids. V was clipped by 2 bases and J by 5 bases; unmatched bases: 6. CDR3 in DNA: TGTGCCAGCAGTTTAAGGGCGGGAGGGCCGGAGACCCAGTACTTC. Translated, it gives CASSLRAGGPETQYF.

The chain is built from TRBV10-3 and TRBJ2-3; TRBD2 matches at 7 bases. The CDR3 spans 16 residues. V was clipped by 5 bases and J by 1 base; unmatched bases: 9. CDR1 ENHRY and CDR2 SYGVKD come from the germline V gene. The CDR3 is CAISSSGRRGTDTQYF. CDR3 bases: TGTGCCATCAGTTCTAGCGGTCGAAGAGGCACAGATACGCAGTATTTT.

This clonotype was counted between two and nine times. The V and J genes are TRBV7-9 and TRBJ1-3; D call uncertain. The CDR3 consists of 13 residues. The V gene's germline CDR1 is SEHNR and CDR2 FQNEAQ (reference sequence). Trimming pared 5 bases from V and 4 bases from J, leaving 9 bases between. For the CDR3, the DNA is TGTGCCAGCAGCGAAGAGGACGGAAACACCATATATTTT. Its translation: CASSEEDGNTIYF.